What follows are 23 T cell receptor beta chains derived from one specimen sequenced in a study of human T cells and chemical hapten exposure. As for treatment: therapeutic diphenylcyclopropenone sensitization with weekly scalp DPC. The study used a library that attached unique molecular identifiers to individual cDNA molecules. TCRdb re-called the reads through MiXCR, storing one row per CDR3 protein. The table has approximately 4,500 distinct CDR3 sequences, over 45% seen once. The sample consisted of whole blood, taken before DPC sensitization or 2, 6, or about 24 weeks after (not recorded which). The receptors derive from an adult with alopecia areata. Some clones in this sample may be carry-over from other donors' samples. This table probably holds off-target reads from a library built for another chain.

The rearrangement links TRBV7-6 to TRBJ2-1, with D tentatively TRBD1 (6 bases). V lost 7 bases and J lost 4, with 14 bases in between. The germline V gene encodes CDR1 SGHVS and CDR2 FNYEAQ. This CDR3 comprises 14 residues. This CDR3 reads CASTQDSFYNEQFF. The CDR3 DNA sequence: TGTGCCAGCACCCAGGACAGCTTTTACAATGAGCAGTTCTTC.

The chain carries TRBV28 and TRBJ2-7, with D unclear. V was shortened by 1 base and J by 7 bases, with 17 bases between the two germline ends. This CDR3 is 15 amino acids long. Germline CDR1 is MDHEN and CDR2 is SYDVKM. As DNA, the CDR3 is TGTGCCAGCAGTTTATCCTCAACACACTTTTGGGAGCAGTACTTC. Protein: CASSLSSTHFWEQYF.

The chain combines TRBV19 with TRBJ2-4; 7 nucleotides match TRBD1. The CDR3 spans 19 residues. V was clipped by 2 bases and J by 0 bases; unmatched bases: 13. Germline V CDR1 and CDR2: LNHDA, SQIVND (reference sequence). For the CDR3, the DNA is TGTGCCAGTAGTATAATCCCGGGACAGCTAGCTCTAGCCAAAAACATTCAGTACTTC. The encoded protein is CASSIIPGQLALAKNIQYF.

This clonotype was found once. CDR3 sequence: CASSFPSGLEQYF. In DNA, the CDR3 is TGTGCCAGCAGTTTTCCGTCAGGTCTCGAGCAGTACTTC. This chain uses TRBV28 with TRBJ2-7; D gene ambiguous. Trimming took off 3 bases at V and 6 bases at J, with 12 bases between the two ends. The CDR3 consists of 13 residues. Germline V lookup: CDR1 MDHEN, CDR2 SYDVKM.

This clonotype appeared a few times. The rearrangement links TRBV12-3 or TRBV12-4 to TRBJ2-1; D remains ambiguous. This CDR3 is built from 13 residues. V lost 2 bases and J lost 7, with 9 bases in between. The CDR3 sequence: CASSLTVTNEQFF. The CDR3 DNA sequence: TGTGCCAGCAGTTTAACAGTTACGAATGAGCAGTTCTTC.

The V call is TRBV5-1, the J call TRBJ2-2; a possible D gene is TRBD1 (6 bases). This CDR3 spans 15 amino acids. The V end was cut by 4 bases, the J end by 0 bases, with 10 bases between. Per the germline V gene, CDR1 is SGHRS and CDR2 is YFSETQ. CDR3 DNA: TGCGCCAGCAGCCCAGACAGGACGAACACCGGGGAGCTGTTTTTT. Amino acid sequence: CASSPDRTNTGELFF.

This clonotype was recorded a few times. V and J are TRBV3-1 and TRBJ2-1; D is unresolved. V was clipped by 2 bases and J by 5 bases, with 7 bases between them. This CDR3 spans 13 amino acids. Germline V lookup: CDR1 LGHDT, CDR2 YNNKEL (reference sequence). CDR3 sequence reads: CASSQTQHNEQFF. CDR3 coding DNA: TGTGCCAGCAGCCAAACCCAACACAATGAGCAGTTCTTC.

The chain couples TRBV7-8 to TRBJ1-4; TRBD1 might be the D (5 bases). The V end lost 2 bases, the J end lost 7 bases, and 17 bases lay between the germline ends. Germline V gene sequence: CDR1 SGHVS, CDR2 FQNEAQ. This CDR3 contains 16 residues. The CDR3 region has the DNA TGTGCCAGCAGCTTACTTTCATCGGGGACGAGTGAAAAACTGTTTTTT. This translates into CASSLLSSGTSEKLFF.

This clonotype was seen only a few times. The chain joins TRBV4-2 to TRBJ2-5; 7 positions match TRBD2. This CDR3 contains 14 residues. Germline V gene lookup returns CDR1 LGHNA and CDR2 YNFKEQ. Trimming cost V 0 bases and J 5 bases; bases outside gene matches: 3. CDR3 protein: CASSQDLGGETQYF. For the CDR3, the DNA is TGTGCCAGCAGCCAAGATCTGGGAGGGGAGACCCAGTACTTC.

This clonotype was found a few times. The chain uses TRBV18 and TRBJ2-7, with D possibly called TRBD1 or TRBD2 (5 bases each). The germline V and J ends were trimmed by 3 bases and 3 bases, with 9 bases remaining between them. CDR3 size: 13 residues. Germline CDR1 KGHSH, CDR2 LQKENI. CDR3: CASSPTGRYEQYF. In nucleotides, the CDR3 is TGTGCCAGCTCACCCACGGGGCGCTACGAGCAGTACTTC.

J is TRBJ2-2 and V is TRBV18, with TRBD1 matching over 8 bases. Trimming at V came to 5 bases and at J to 4 bases, leaving 6 bases not matched to a gene. The CDR3 consists of 15 residues. In germline, CDR1 is KGHSH, CDR2 LQKENI. CDR3 nucleotide sequence: TGTGCCAGCTCATCCGGACAGGGTCCCACCGGGGAGCTGTTTTTT. Translating gives CASSSGQGPTGELFF.

The V call is TRBV28, the J call TRBJ2-3; 7 bases fit TRBD2. CDR1 MDHEN and CDR2 SYDVKM come from the germline V gene. The CDR3 totals 15 residues. With V trimmed by 4 bases and J by 2 bases, 6 bases remained unmatched. The CDR3 coding sequence is TGTGCCAGCAGTTACCTAGCGGAAATCACAGATACGCAGTATTTT. Translation gives CASSYLAEITDTQYF.

The V and J genes are TRBV23-1 and TRBJ2-7; 7 bases are shared with TRBD2. TRBV23-1 falls under the ORF class, with uncertain function. CDR3 length: 16 amino acids. The V gene end was trimmed by 4 bases and the J gene end by 0 bases; junction bases not matched to a gene: 9. CDR3 sequence reads: CASSRSLERDSYEQYF. The CDR3 DNA reads TGCGCCAGCAGTCGATCCCTTGAGCGGGACTCCTACGAGCAGTACTTC.

This chain joins TRBV29-1 and TRBJ2-5, with TRBD1 matching over 9 bases. V trimming: 6 bases; J trimming: 4 bases; junction bases outside the gene matches: 12. Germline V lookup: CDR1 SQVTM, CDR2 ANQGSEA. The CDR3 runs 15 residues. CDR3 bases: TGCAGCGTCGCAAACGCCGGGACAGGGCCAGAGACCCAGTACTTC. As protein: CSVANAGTGPETQYF.

This clonotype was observed a handful of times. The genes are TRBV24-1 and TRBJ2-2; 9 nucleotides align to TRBD2. Germline assignment: CDR1 KGHDR and CDR2 SFDVKD. This CDR3 contains 17 residues. The V segment lost 2 bases and the J segment 9 bases; nucleotides outside the gene matches: 12. In nucleotides, the CDR3 is TGTGCCACCAGTGATTGGACCCTGCGGGAGGGCCCCCGGGAGCTGTTTTTT. Its translation: CATSDWTLREGPRELFF.

This clonotype has a handful of counts. The rearrangement uses TRBV18 and TRBJ2-2; D call uncertain. The V gene's germline CDR1 is KGHSH and CDR2 LQKENI. V was pared by 2 bases and J by 6 bases, with 13 bases between. This CDR3 contains 15 residues. CDR3 sequence (DNA): TGTGCCAGCTCACCAACACCGGCAGGCGCCGGGGAGCTGTTTTTT. Its translation is CASSPTPAGAGELFF.

This chain connects TRBV5-1 to TRBJ2-2; D unresolved. Per germline, CDR1 SGHRS and CDR2 YFSETQ. The CDR3 spans 15 residues. V shed 0 bases and J shed 4 bases, with 10 bases lying between them. CDR3 region: CASSLVDSFTGELFF. The CDR3 coding sequence is TGCGCCAGCAGCTTGGTTGATAGTTTCACCGGGGAGCTGTTTTTT. The variable domain in full, completed from reference TRBV5-1 and TRBJ2-2, reads KAGVTQTPRYLIKTRGQQVTLSCSPISGHRSVSWYQQTPGQGLQFLFEYFSETQRNKGNFPGRFSGRQFSNSRSEMNVSTLELGDSALYLCASSLVDSFTGELFFGEGSRLTVL.

This rearrangement joins TRBV3-1 to TRBJ2-1, with 9 bases lining up with TRBD1. This CDR3 region has 17 residues. Trimming cost V 4 bases and J 9 bases; bases outside gene matches: 16. Germline V gene sequence: CDR1 LGHDT, CDR2 YNNKEL (reference sequence). CDR3 DNA: TGTGCCAGCAGCCGCAAGACTTCGGGACAGGGAGGTTTTGAGCAGTTCTTC. Its protein product is CASSRKTSGQGGFEQFF.

This chain connects TRBV7-2 to TRBJ2-3, with no clear D. Per the germline V gene, CDR1 is SGHTA and CDR2 is FQGNSA. The V gene lost 1 base and the J gene lost 5 bases, with 10 bases spanning the gap. The CDR3 is 14 residues long. CDR3 coding DNA: TGTGCCAGCAGCTTAGATAACCCGGGAGATACGCAGTATTTT. It encodes CASSLDNPGDTQYF. Filled out from reference TRBV7-2 and TRBJ2-3, the complete variable domain reads GAGVSQSPSNKVTEKGKDVELRCDPISGHTALYWYRQSLGQGLEFLIYFQGNSAPDKSGLPSDRFSAERTGGSVSTLTIQRTQQEDSAVYLCASSLDNPGDTQYFGPGTRLTVL.

Only one count was recorded for this clonotype. CDR3 amino acids: CSARDPGGSYEQYF. The CDR3 DNA sequence: TGCAGTGCTAGAGATCCCGGCGGCTCCTACGAGCAGTACTTC. The J gene is TRBJ2-7, the V gene TRBV20-1; no clear D. V was pared by 0 bases and J by 0 bases, with 9 bases between. The CDR3 sequence is 14 residues long. Germline V gene lookup returns CDR1 DFQATT and CDR2 SNEGSKA (reference sequence).

The V and J genes are TRBV7-7 and TRBJ2-3; 15 bases are shared with TRBD2. The CDR3 extends over 16 amino acids. Trimming removed 1 base from V and 5 bases from J; junction bases left unmatched: 1. In germline, CDR1 is SSHAT, CDR2 FNYEAQ (reference sequence). The CDR3 here is CASSLGGLAGGDTQYF. The CDR3 DNA is TGTGCCAGCAGCTTAGGGGGACTAGCGGGAGGAGATACGCAGTATTTT.

The genes are TRBV7-2 and TRBJ2-1, with 12 nucleotides matching TRBD2. In germline, CDR1 is SGHTA, CDR2 FQGNSA. V dropped 1 base and J dropped 9; count of bases not matched to a gene: 4. The CDR3 runs to 15 residues. In nucleotides, the CDR3 is TGTGCCAGCAGCTTAGGAGGACTAGCGGGGACTGAGCAGTTCTTC. Amino acid sequence: CASSLGGLAGTEQFF.

The V call is TRBV28, the J call TRBJ2-5; the D gene is possibly TRBD2 (5 bases). Trimming took 3 bases from V and 5 from J, leaving 7 bases between them. The CDR3 contains 12 residues. Germline V gene lookup returns CDR1 MDHEN and CDR2 SYDVKM. CDR3 sequence (DNA): TGTGCCAGCAGTTTTTCTAGCGAGACCCAGTACTTC. Residues: CASSFSSETQYF.